The clone carrying this T cell receptor beta chain has just a few counts. Its antigen remains unidentified. The entry originates in a study of type 1 regulatory T cells. Study at large: T-allo10 is a Tr1-enriched, alloantigen-specific CD4 T cell product made in vitro. Study results and caveats: Type 1 regulatory T cells had a more restricted TCR repertoire than non-type 1 regulatory T cells.

Germline trimming cut 6 bases from V and 3 bases from J; bases unmatched to any gene: 2. This CDR3 is 12 amino acids long. TCRdb recomputed calls from the reads with MiXCR, one row per CDR3 protein. The table shows roughly 60,000 distinct CDR3 sequences, with roughly 60% occurring only once. The sequenced sample consisted of cultured non-Tr1 T cells, either the whole culture or a sorted T cell fraction (not recorded which). The clonotype originates from a human donor in good health. The chain employs TRBV12-3 or TRBV12-4 and TRBJ2-7, with 7 bases lining up with TRBD1. CDR3 in amino acids: CASRNRGYEQYF. The CDR3 DNA reads as TGTGCCAGCAGGAACAGGGGCTACGAGCAGTACTTC.